The 5 T cell receptor beta chains below were found in one sample sequenced in a study of T cell responses to AZD1222 COVID-19 vaccine. Data came from immunoSEQ multiplex PCR; TCRdb stores just in-frame clones and leaves some out. The data show 150,000 to 200,000 clones, roughly 89% seen once. This material consisted of peripheral blood, taken on day 0 of AZD1222 vaccination. All receptors derive from an adult in good health.

This clone was seen a single time. V usage is TRBV5-6 and J usage is TRBJ2-3, with TRBD2 matching 8 bases. Germline assignment: CDR1 SGHDT and CDR2 YYEEEE. Unmatched junction bases numbered 9, after V lost 4 bases and J lost 2 bases. The CDR3 totals 16 residues. The CDR3 nucleotides are TGTGCCAGCAGCGGTTTTGGGACTAGGACCACAGATACGCAGTATTTT. Translating it yields CASSGFGTRTTDTQYF.

The V call is TRBV7-8, the J call TRBJ1-5; D remains unclear. In germline, CDR1 is SGHVS, CDR2 FQNEAQ. V dropped 5 bases and J dropped 0 bases, with 5 bases sitting between them. This CDR3 contains 13 residues. This CDR3 reads CASSRHSNQPQHF. The CDR3 DNA reads TGTGCCAGCAGCCGTCATAGCAATCAGCCCCAGCATTTT.

The gene calls are TRBV9 and TRBJ1-3; D is unclear. The CDR3 contains 13 residues. Trimming cost V 2 bases and J 4 bases, with 7 bases left between them. Germline V gene lookup returns CDR1 SGDLS and CDR2 YYNGEE. DNA of the CDR3: TGTGCCAGCAGCGTTGGAGGGGGAAACACCATATATTTT. Translating gives CASSVGGGNTIYF.

The chain links TRBV30 to TRBJ2-7; the D gene could be TRBD1 or TRBD2 (5 bases each). The CDR3 sequence is 11 residues long. Germline V lookup: CDR1 GTSNPN, CDR2 SVGIG (reference sequence). Trimming cost V 5 bases and J 3 bases, with 8 bases left between them. The CDR3 coding sequence is TGTGCCTGGGGGGGAGACTACGAGCAGTACTTC. Residues: CAWGGDYEQYF.

The chain recombines TRBV7-8 with TRBJ2-7, with TRBD2 matching 12 bases. Germline CDR1 SGHVS, CDR2 FQNEAQ. The ends lost 5 bases at V and 9 bases at J; junction bases unmatched: 17. CDR3 size: 17 residues. The CDR3 sequence: CASSHSGTSGHSTGQYF. CDR3 bases: TGTGCCAGCAGCCATTCCGGGACTAGCGGGCACAGTACGGGGCAGTACTTC.